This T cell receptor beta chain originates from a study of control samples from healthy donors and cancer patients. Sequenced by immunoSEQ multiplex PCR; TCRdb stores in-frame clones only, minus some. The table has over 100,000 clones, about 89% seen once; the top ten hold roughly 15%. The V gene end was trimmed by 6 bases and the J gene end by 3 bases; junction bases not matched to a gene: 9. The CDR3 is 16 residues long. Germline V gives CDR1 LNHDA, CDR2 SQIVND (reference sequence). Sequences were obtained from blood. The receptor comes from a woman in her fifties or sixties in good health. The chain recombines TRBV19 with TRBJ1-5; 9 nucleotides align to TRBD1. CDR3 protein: CASRTDRTGDNQPQHF. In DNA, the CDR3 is TGTGCCAGTAGGACTGATAGGACAGGGGACAATCAGCCCCAGCATTTT.